These 28 T cell receptor beta chains originate from one sample sequenced in a study of blood T cell repertoires in COVID-19. Sequenced by immunoSEQ multiplex PCR; TCRdb stores in-frame clones only, minus some. Seen here are about 370,000 clones, around 87% observed once, and the top ten hold approximately 1%. The sample taken for sequencing was PBMCs or T cells enriched from blood (not recorded which). Receptors were obtained from a man aged 18 to 35 who had recovered from COVID-19.

The genes are TRBV18 and TRBJ2-3; D might be TRBD1 (5 bases). Per the germline V gene, CDR1 is KGHSH and CDR2 is LQKENI. This CDR3 contains 16 residues. V lost 2 bases and J 5 bases, leaving 17 bases between the germline ends. CDR3 amino acids: CASSPSAQGDGDTQYF. In DNA form, the CDR3 reads TGTGCCAGCTCACCATCAGCGCAGGGCGACGGAGATACGCAGTATTTT.

In regard to this clone: The same CDR3 can be traced to other DNA sequences in this sample. The rearrangement uses TRBV2 and TRBJ2-1; 7 bases are shared with TRBD1. The germline V gene encodes CDR1 SNHLY and CDR2 FYNNEI. Trimming removed 6 bases from V and 2 bases from J; junction bases left unmatched: 4. The CDR3 spans 14 residues. The CDR3 loop is CASRGDSTYNEQFF. CDR3 nucleotide sequence: TGTGCCAGCAGGGGGGACAGTACCTACAATGAGCAGTTCTTC.

The chain employs TRBV30 and TRBJ1-1; unclear D gene. Germline lookup yields CDR1 GTSNPN and CDR2 SVGIG (reference sequence). V was clipped by 8 bases and J by 10 bases, with 23 bases between them. This CDR3 comprises 13 residues. The CDR3 loop reads CANAPAIDRGAFF. CDR3 coding DNA: TGTGCCAACGCGCCAGCTATTGATCGGGGAGCTTTCTTT.

In regard to this clone: This specimen includes other DNA sequences encoding the same CDR3. The CDR3, as DNA: TGTGCCATCAGTCGGGATACTAGCAATCAGCCCCAGCATTTT. It encodes CAISRDTSNQPQHF. The chain uses TRBV10-3 and TRBJ1-5; no definite D call. Per germline, CDR1 ENHRY and CDR2 SYGVKD. CDR3 length: 14 residues. V lost 5 bases to trimming and J lost 0 bases, with 8 bases between them.

J is TRBJ2-7 and V is TRBV7-9, with 9 nucleotides matching TRBD1. The junction had 8 bases not matched to a gene; V was cut back by 3 bases and J by 5 bases. The CDR3 contains 15 residues. Germline CDR1 reads SEHNR; CDR2 reads FQNEAQ (reference sequence). As DNA, the CDR3 is TGTGCCAGCAGCTTCGCCGGGACAGGGATCGACGAGCAGTACTTC. It specifies CASSFAGTGIDEQYF.

This clone was detected only a few times. The chain employs TRBV10-3 and TRBJ2-7, with D unclear. Germline values: CDR1 ENHRY, CDR2 SYGVKD. V dropped 7 bases and J dropped 1 base, with 17 bases sitting between them. The CDR3 is 15 amino acids. DNA for the CDR3: TGTGCCATCAAGCCCCGTTTCGGTTCGTCCTACGAGCAGTACTTC. As protein: CAIKPRFGSSYEQYF.

The V and J genes are TRBV4-1 and TRBJ2-7; D gene unclear. The CDR3 covers 17 residues. V was pared by 2 bases and J by 5 bases, with 22 bases between. Germline V lookup: CDR1 MGHRA, CDR2 YSYEKL. The CDR3 reads CASSQRASSELRNEQYF. The CDR3 DNA reads as TGCGCCAGCAGCCAACGAGCCTCTTCCGAACTAAGGAACGAGCAGTACTTC.

A remark on this clone: The limits of the CDR3 on the DNA are not certain, so only TCRdb's listed CDR3 is given. CDR3 protein: CASSEFGPGVESPLHF. The chain employs TRBV2 and TRBJ1-6; the table's D call TRBD1 went unverified against the DNA. The CDR3 region is 16 residues in length, termini included. Germline CDR1 and CDR2: SNHLY and FYNNEI.

In regard to this clone: Within the sample, other DNA sequences also encode this same CDR3. This chain connects TRBV9 to TRBJ1-1; TRBD1 matches at 7 bases. J was trimmed by 2 bases and V by 3 bases; bases with no gene match: 1. The germline gives CDR1 SGDLS, CDR2 YYNGEE. This CDR3 is 13 amino acids long. Here the CDR3 DNA reads TGTGCCAGCAGCGGACAGGGAAACACTGAAGCTTTCTTT. This gives the protein CASSGQGNTEAFF.

The CDR3, as DNA: TGTGCCAGCAACGTCATTGCAGGGAGGAACTATGGCTACACCTTC. Translating gives CASNVIAGRNYGYTF. The chain employs TRBV11-2 and TRBJ1-2; possible D gene TRBD1, 5 bases. The CDR3 is 15 amino acids. V gave up 7 bases and J gave up 2 bases, with 17 bases separating them. CDR1 is SGHAT and CDR2 is FQNNGV in the germline V gene.

The chain couples TRBV7-2 to TRBJ2-1; 8 bases align to TRBD2. The V and J ends lost 6 bases and 6 bases, in that order; junction bases with no gene match: 4. The CDR3 totals 13 residues. CDR1 and CDR2 (germline): SGHTA, FQGNSA. The CDR3 region is CASRSREGNEQFF. CDR3 bases: TGTGCCAGCAGGTCTCGGGAGGGCAATGAGCAGTTCTTC. Filled out from reference TRBV7-2 and TRBJ2-1, the complete variable domain reads GAGVSQSPSNKVTEKGKDVELRCDPISGHTALYWYRQSLGQGLEFLIYFQGNSAPDKSGLPSDRFSAERTGGSVSTLTIQRTQQEDSAVYLCASRSREGNEQFFGPGTRLTVL.

The V call is TRBV2, the J call TRBJ2-2; a weak D match, TRBD1 (6 bases). V lost 6 bases to trimming and J lost 0 bases, with 11 bases between them. The CDR3 totals 15 residues. Per the germline V gene, CDR1 is SNHLY and CDR2 is FYNNEI. CDR3 loop: CASRGTPTNTGELFF. CDR3 bases: TGTGCCAGCAGGGGGACACCAACGAACACCGGGGAGCTGTTTTTT. Combining the CDR3 with reference TRBV2 and TRBJ2-2 gives the whole variable domain EPEVTQTPSHQVTQMGQEVILRCVPISNHLYFYWYRQILGQKVEFLVSFYNNEISEKSEIFDDQFSVERPDGSNFTLKIRSTKLEDSAMYFCASRGTPTNTGELFFGEGSRLTVL.

The gene calls are TRBV18 and TRBJ2-1; 7 bases align to TRBD2. This CDR3 region has 14 residues. The germline gives CDR1 KGHSH, CDR2 LQKENI. The J segment lost 6 bases and the V segment lost 5 bases, leaving 7 bases of the junction unmatched. As DNA, the CDR3 is TGTGCCAGCTCATTCTCGGGAGGCGGCAATGAGCAGTTCTTC. Amino acids: CASSFSGGGNEQFF.

V is TRBV7-9 and J is TRBJ1-3; D may be TRBD1 (6 bases). Between the trimmed V and J ends, which lost 11 bases and 4 bases, there was a span of 15 bases. The germline V gene has CDR1 SEHNR and CDR2 FQNEAQ (reference sequence). The CDR3 length is 13 residues. The CDR3 DNA reads TGTGCCGCAATGGGGGCAGGAGGAAACACCATATATTTT. This gives the protein CAAMGAGGNTIYF.

The chain employs TRBV27 and TRBJ1-2; D might be TRBD1 (5 bases). The germline V gene has CDR1 MNHEY and CDR2 SMNVEV (reference sequence). The CDR3 sequence is 15 residues long. V was cut by 6 bases and J by 7 bases, with 21 bases left in between. CDR3 coding DNA: TGTGCCAGCAGCAACCACCCACAGGAACTTTTTGGCTACACCTTC. Protein: CASSNHPQELFGYTF.

The rearrangement uses TRBV11-2 and TRBJ2-7, with a tentative D call TRBD2 (6 bases). The CDR3 is 15 residues long. Germline lookup yields CDR1 SGHAT and CDR2 FQNNGV. V lost 5 bases and J lost 0, with 14 bases in between. The CDR3 here is CASSLGRGGSYEQYF. CDR3 sequence (DNA): TGTGCCAGCAGCCTAGGAAGGGGAGGCTCCTACGAGCAGTACTTC.

This chain connects TRBV7-9 to TRBJ2-7, with TRBD2 as a possible D gene (6 bases). Germline V CDR1 and CDR2: SEHNR, FQNEAQ (reference sequence). Trimming took off 5 bases at V and 1 base at J, with 15 bases between the two ends. This CDR3 has 15 amino acids. The CDR3 DNA reads as TGTGCCAGCAGCGGCGGAAGGGAGGTATCCTACGAGCAGTACTTC. It is translated as CASSGGREVSYEQYF.

V and J are TRBV5-5 and TRBJ1-2; D gene unclear. The germline V gene has CDR1 SGHKS and CDR2 YYEKEE (reference sequence). The CDR3 is made up of 12 amino acids. Trimming took off 0 bases at V and 8 bases at J, with 8 bases between the two ends. The CDR3 region has the DNA TGTGCCAGCAGCTTGGAACTGGAGGGCTACACCTTC. It yields the protein CASSLELEGYTF.

The chain is built from TRBV28 and TRBJ2-1, with D unclear. CDR1 is MDHEN, CDR2 SYDVKM, per germline. CDR3 length equals 12 residues. V was cut by 7 bases and J by 5 bases, with 9 bases left in between. The CDR3 loop is CASTETDNEQFF. CDR3 bases: TGTGCCAGCACCGAAACAGACAATGAGCAGTTCTTC. The full variable domain, in which reference TRBV28 and TRBJ2-1 provide the parts outside the CDR3, is DVKVTQSSRYLVKRTGEKVFLECVQDMDHENMFWYRQDPGLGLRLIYFSYDVKMKEKGDIPEGYSVSREKKERFSLILESASTNQTSMYLCASTETDNEQFFGPGTRLTVL.

This clone was seen only a few times. The chain carries TRBV10-3 and TRBJ1-2, with TRBD1 identical over 10 bases. The CDR3 loop spans 14 amino acids. The trim removed 9 bases at V and 2 bases at J, leaving 6 bases unmatched. Germline V gene lookup returns CDR1 ENHRY and CDR2 SYGVKD. The CDR3 sequence: CAISRTGGNYGYTF. As DNA, the CDR3 is TGTGCCATTTCCCGGACAGGGGGAAACTATGGCTACACCTTC.

The chain employs TRBV7-2 and TRBJ1-2; D gene uncertain. CDR3 length: 15 residues. The germline V gene encodes CDR1 SGHTA and CDR2 FQGNSA. Trimming took 1 base from V and 5 from J, leaving 14 bases between them. The CDR3 spells CASSLGVLPGYGYTF. CDR3 in DNA: TGTGCCAGCAGCTTAGGGGTCCTCCCGGGATATGGCTACACCTTC.

The J gene is TRBJ2-4, the V gene TRBV7-2; no clear D gene. The CDR3 spans 14 residues. Germline lookup yields CDR1 SGHTA and CDR2 FQGNSA. The ends were cut back, 2 bases at V and 5 bases at J, with 10 bases in the middle. The CDR3 loop is CASSLLAAQNIQYF. The DNA of the CDR3 is TGTGCCAGCAGCTTACTGGCGGCTCAAAACATTCAGTACTTC.

This chain joins TRBV5-4 and TRBJ2-7, with TRBD1 matching 8 bases. The trim removed 4 bases at V and 7 bases at J, leaving 16 bases unmatched. CDR3 size: 16 residues. Per the germline V gene, CDR1 is SGHNT and CDR2 is YYREEE (reference sequence). In DNA form, the CDR3 reads TGTGCCAGCAGCCGGGAAGCGACAGGGGCAGGAGGGGAGCAGTACTTC. It codes for CASSREATGAGGEQYF.

This chain uses TRBV27 with TRBJ1-5; TRBD1 is a possible D gene (6 bases). The germline CDR1 and CDR2 sequences are MNHEY and SMNVEV (reference sequence). The CDR3 contains 13 residues. Trimming cost V 7 bases and J 5 bases, with 12 bases left between them. The CDR3, as DNA: TGTGCCAGCACGAACAGGGTCGATCAGCCCCAGCATTTT. This translates into CASTNRVDQPQHF.

The rearrangement links TRBV9 to TRBJ2-2; D unresolved. This CDR3 has 15 amino acids. The V end was cut by 0 bases, the J end by 0 bases, with 6 bases between. From germline, CDR1 is SGDLS and CDR2 YYNGEE. The CDR3 here is CASSVDTTNTGELFF. The CDR3 coding sequence is TGTGCCAGCAGCGTAGACACCACGAACACCGGGGAGCTGTTTTTT.

The rearrangement joins TRBV25-1 to TRBJ2-6; tentatively, D is TRBD1 (6 bases). V lost 4 bases and J lost 1, with 11 bases in between. The germline V gene encodes CDR1 MGHDK and CDR2 SYGVNS. The CDR3 totals 16 residues. CDR3 sequence: CASSVLRGSGANVLTF. In nucleotides, the CDR3 is TGTGCCAGCAGTGTCTTGAGGGGGTCTGGGGCCAACGTCCTGACTTTC.

The V gene is TRBV15, the J gene TRBJ1-2, with TRBD1 matching 9 bases. Germline lookup yields CDR1 LNHNV and CDR2 YYDKDF (reference sequence). V trimming: 3 bases; J trimming: 1 base; junction bases outside the gene matches: 9. This CDR3 region has 17 residues. The CDR3 DNA is TGTGCCACCAGCAGCCCCCGGGACAGGGTGAATAACTATGGCTACACCTTC. Its translation: CATSSPRDRVNNYGYTF.

CDR3 sequence reads: CASSPGDQPQHF. The CDR3 DNA follows: TGTGCCAGCAGCCCAGGGGATCAGCCCCAGCATTTT. The chain uses TRBV7-9 and TRBJ1-5; a weak D match, TRBD1 (6 bases). Trimming stripped 5 bases from V and 5 bases from J, with 7 bases between. This CDR3 has 12 residues. Germline V gives CDR1 SEHNR, CDR2 FQNEAQ (reference sequence).